The sequence of this T cell receptor (beta chain) was determined in a study of chemoradiotherapy in HPV16-positive cancers (dated by TCRdb to the early 2020s). In the study overall: Functional T-cell assays on cells from a couple of HPV16-positive patients defined candidate HPV-specific T-cell clones and common TCR motifs. The study asked whether T-cell immunity to the HPV oncoproteins E6 and E7 changes during chemoradiotherapy and whether this immunity affects survival. The candidate HPV-specific TCRs and motifs were subsequently tracked in TCR repertoires obtained from some 90 patients with HPV-related cancers.

Sequences MNHEY (CDR1) and SMNVEV (CDR2) are obtained from the germline V gene (reference sequence). The CDR3 covers 15 residues, taking in both the cysteine and the phenylalanine. Kept here is only the CDR3 DNA, which spans 45 bases and is read in frame from base 1. Compared with germline, V lacks 5 bases and J lacks 4 bases; bases without a gene match: 7. Overall study results and their limits: Improved recurrence-free survival in HPV16-positive patients was associated with expansion of HPV-responsive T cells during chemoradiotherapy. The functional definition of HPV-specific T cells came from only a couple of HPV16-positive patients, and the survival association was reported for HPV16-positive patients. Expansion of candidate HPV-specific clones and E7-related TCR motifs was observed in the tumor microenvironment during treatment, whereas no such expansion was observed for non-HPV-specific T cells.

About this clone: It has no known antigen specificity. Per-nucleotide qualities are absent, and no much larger clonotype sits a single base away.

Library prep was done by the immunoSEQ multiplex PCR assay. In its TCRdb copy, this immuneACCESS table keeps in-frame sequences only and misses some clones. Where compared with another copy, unresolved V genes explain less than half of these, and the others have no known cause. The sample table records roughly 15,000 clones; around nine tenths of these occur just once. The ten largest clonotypes hold about 3.9% of the sample. Because repertoires were sampled repeatedly during chemoradiotherapy, clonal expansion in the tumor microenvironment could be followed. Rearrangement joined TRBV27 to TRBJ2-1; 8 of the junction bases match TRBD1. The source is a human donor with HPV-associated anogenital cancer. This specimen was tumor tissue, taken from a patient who underwent chemoradiotherapy. The sequenced DNA is TGTGCCAGCAGTAGCCGGACAGGGACATACAATGAGCAGTTCTTC. It specifies CASSSRTGTYNEQFF.